This T cell receptor (beta chain) comes out of a study of blood T cell repertoires in COVID-19. The CDR3 runs to 14 residues. Germline CDR1 reads SGHNT; CDR2 reads YENEEA. The V gene lost 8 bases and the J gene lost 2 bases, with 16 bases spanning the gap. Profiled with immunoSEQ multiplex PCR; TCRdb holds only in-frame clones, not every one. In the table there are about 69,000 clones, roughly 80% of which are singletons. Sequenced input: peripheral blood. The clonotype comes from an elderly woman with acute or convalescent COVID-19. This chain joins TRBV11-3 and TRBJ2-7, with D possibly being TRBD1 (6 bases). The DNA for the CDR3 is TGTGCCAGCCCCCAGGGGCTGTTGACCTACGAGCAGTACTTC. Translating gives CASPQGLLTYEQYF.